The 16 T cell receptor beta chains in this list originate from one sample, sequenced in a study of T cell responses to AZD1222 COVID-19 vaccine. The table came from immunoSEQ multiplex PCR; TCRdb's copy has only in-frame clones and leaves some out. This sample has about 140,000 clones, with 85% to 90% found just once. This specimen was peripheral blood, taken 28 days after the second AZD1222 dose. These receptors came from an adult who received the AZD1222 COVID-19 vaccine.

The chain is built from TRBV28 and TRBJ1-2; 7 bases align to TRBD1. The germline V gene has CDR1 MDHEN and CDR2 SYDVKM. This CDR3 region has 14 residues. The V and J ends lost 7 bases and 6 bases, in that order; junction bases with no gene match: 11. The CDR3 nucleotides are TGTGCCAGCACCCTAAGGAGGGGGCCTGATGGCTACACCTTC. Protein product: CASTLRRGPDGYTF.

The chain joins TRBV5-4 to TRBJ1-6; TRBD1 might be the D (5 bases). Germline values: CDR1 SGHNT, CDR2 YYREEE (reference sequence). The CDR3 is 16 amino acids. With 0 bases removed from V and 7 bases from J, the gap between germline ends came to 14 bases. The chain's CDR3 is CASSLDSGTLNSPLHF. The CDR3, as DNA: TGTGCCAGCAGCTTGGACTCCGGGACTTTGAATTCACCCCTCCACTTT.

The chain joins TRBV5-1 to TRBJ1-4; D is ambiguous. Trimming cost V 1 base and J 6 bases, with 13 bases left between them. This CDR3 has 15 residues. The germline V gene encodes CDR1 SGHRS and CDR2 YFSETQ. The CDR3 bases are TGCGCCAGCAGCTTGACCATCGGGCCTTATGAAAAACTGTTTTTT. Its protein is CASSLTIGPYEKLFF.

The CDR3 bases are TGTGCCAGCAGTTATTCAGGAAACACCATATATTTT. Translation: CASSYSGNTIYF. The J gene is TRBJ1-3, the V gene TRBV6-5; D remains unclear. CDR3 size: 12 residues. Germline V gives CDR1 MNHEY, CDR2 SVGAGI. V lost 3 bases, J lost 4 bases, and 4 bases lay in between.

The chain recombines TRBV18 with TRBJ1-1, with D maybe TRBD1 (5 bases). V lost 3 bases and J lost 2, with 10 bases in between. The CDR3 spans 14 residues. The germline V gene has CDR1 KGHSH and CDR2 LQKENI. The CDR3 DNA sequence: TGTGCCAGCTCACCTCAGGGAGTTAACACTGAAGCTTTCTTT. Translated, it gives CASSPQGVNTEAFF.

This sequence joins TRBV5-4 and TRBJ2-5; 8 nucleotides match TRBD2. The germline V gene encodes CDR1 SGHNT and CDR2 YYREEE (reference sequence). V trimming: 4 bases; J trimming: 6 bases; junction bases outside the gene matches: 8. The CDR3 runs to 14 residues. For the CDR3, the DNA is TGTGCCAGCAGCCTCCCCGGACTAGCCAAGACCCAGTACTTC. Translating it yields CASSLPGLAKTQYF. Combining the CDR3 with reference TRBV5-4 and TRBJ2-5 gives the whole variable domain ETGVTQSPTHLIKTRGQQVTLRCSSQSGHNTVSWYQQALGQGPQFIFQYYREEENGRGNFPPRFSGLQFPNYSSELNVNALELDDSALYLCASSLPGLAKTQYFGPGTRLLVL.

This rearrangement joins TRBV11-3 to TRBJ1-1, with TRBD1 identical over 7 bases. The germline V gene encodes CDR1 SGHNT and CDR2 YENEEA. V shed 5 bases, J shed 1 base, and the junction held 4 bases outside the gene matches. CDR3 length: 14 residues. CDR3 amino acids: CASSMGQKNTEAFF. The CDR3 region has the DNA TGTGCCAGCAGCATGGGACAGAAGAACACTGAAGCTTTCTTT. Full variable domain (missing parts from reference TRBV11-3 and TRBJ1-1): EAGVVQSPRYKIIEKKQPVAFWCNPISGHNTLYWYLQNLGQGPELLIRYENEEAVDDSQLPKDRFSAERLKGVDSTLKIQPAELGDSAVYLCASSMGQKNTEAFFGQGTRLTVV.

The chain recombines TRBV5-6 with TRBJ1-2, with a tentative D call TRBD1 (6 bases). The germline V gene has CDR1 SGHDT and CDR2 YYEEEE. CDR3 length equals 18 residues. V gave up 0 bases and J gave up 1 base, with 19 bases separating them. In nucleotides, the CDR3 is TGTGCCAGCAGCTTGGAGGGGGGCCCCCAAGGGGGTAACTATGGCTACACCTTC. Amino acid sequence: CASSLEGGPQGGNYGYTF.

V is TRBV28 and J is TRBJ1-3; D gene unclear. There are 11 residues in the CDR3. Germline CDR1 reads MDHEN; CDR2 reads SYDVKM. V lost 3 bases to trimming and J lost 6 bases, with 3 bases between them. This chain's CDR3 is CASSLANTIYF. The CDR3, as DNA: TGTGCCAGCAGTTTGGCAAACACCATATATTTT.

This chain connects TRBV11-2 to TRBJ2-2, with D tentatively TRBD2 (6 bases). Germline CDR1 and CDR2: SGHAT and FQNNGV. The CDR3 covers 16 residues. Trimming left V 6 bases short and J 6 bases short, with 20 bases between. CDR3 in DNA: TGTGCCAGCAGGGAGGGTCGGAGCGTTCAATCCGGGGAGCTGTTTTTT. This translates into CASREGRSVQSGELFF.

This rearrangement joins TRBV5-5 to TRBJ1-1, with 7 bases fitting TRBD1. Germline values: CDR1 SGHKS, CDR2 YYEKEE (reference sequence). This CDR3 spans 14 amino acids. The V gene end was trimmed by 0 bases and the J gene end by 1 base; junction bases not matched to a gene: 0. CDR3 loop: CASSLGTGNTEAFF. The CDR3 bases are TGTGCCAGCAGCTTGGGGACAGGGAACACTGAAGCTTTCTTT.

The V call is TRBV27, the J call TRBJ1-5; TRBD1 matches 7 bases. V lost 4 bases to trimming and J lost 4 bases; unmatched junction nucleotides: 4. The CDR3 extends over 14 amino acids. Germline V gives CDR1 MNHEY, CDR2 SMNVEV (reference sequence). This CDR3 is CASSSGQRNQPQHF. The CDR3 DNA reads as TGTGCCAGCAGTTCGGGACAGAGAAATCAGCCCCAGCATTTT.

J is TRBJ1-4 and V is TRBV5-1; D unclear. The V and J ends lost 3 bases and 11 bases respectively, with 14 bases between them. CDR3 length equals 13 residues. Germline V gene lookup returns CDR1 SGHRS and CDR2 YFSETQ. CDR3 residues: CASSSPDRSKLFF. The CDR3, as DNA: TGCGCCAGCAGCTCCCCCGACCGCTCCAAACTGTTTTTT.

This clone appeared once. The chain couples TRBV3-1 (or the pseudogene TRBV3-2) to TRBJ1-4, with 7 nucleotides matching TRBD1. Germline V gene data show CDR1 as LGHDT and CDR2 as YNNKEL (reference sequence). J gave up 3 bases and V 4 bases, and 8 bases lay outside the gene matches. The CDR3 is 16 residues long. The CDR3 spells CASSLISGQSNEKLFF. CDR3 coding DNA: TGTGCCAGCAGCCTCATCTCGGGACAGTCTAATGAAAAACTGTTTTTT.

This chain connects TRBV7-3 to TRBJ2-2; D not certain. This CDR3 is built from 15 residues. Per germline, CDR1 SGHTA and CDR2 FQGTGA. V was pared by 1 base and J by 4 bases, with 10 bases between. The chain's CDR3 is CASSLNLPSTGELFF. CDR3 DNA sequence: TGTGCCAGCAGCTTAAATTTGCCGAGCACCGGGGAGCTGTTTTTT. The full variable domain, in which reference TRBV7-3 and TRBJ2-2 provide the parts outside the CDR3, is GAGVSQTPSNKVTEKGKYVELRCDPISGHTALYWYRQSLGQGPEFLIYFQGTGAADDSGLPNDRFFAVRPEGSVSTLKIQRTERGDSAVYLCASSLNLPSTGELFFGEGSRLTVL.

CDR3 bases: TGTGCCACCGGAGGGACACCATATCAGCCCCAGCATTTT. Protein sequence: CATGGTPYQPQHF. The chain joins TRBV24-1 to TRBJ1-5, with a tentative D call TRBD1 (6 bases). Germline CDR1 is KGHDR and CDR2 is SFDVKD. V was clipped by 9 bases and J by 5 bases, with 13 bases between them. This CDR3 is built from 13 residues.